A selection of T cell receptor beta chains follows, all from one sample in a study of blood T cell repertoires in COVID-19. Method: immunoSEQ multiplex PCR; TCRdb's copy keeps in-frame clones and lacks some. The sample yields about 250,000 clones, about nine tenths seen once. Sequencing was performed on PBMCs or T cells enriched from blood (not recorded which). The receptors shown here come from a man between 18 and 29 years old who had recovered from COVID-19. The CDR3 runs from the conserved cysteine through the conserved F or W. The order of the fields is D gene, V gene, clone size, J gene, CDR3 protein, CDR3 DNA. D genes are given only for firm matches. Not every row has a clone size; where given, it reads once, few, many or a size class.

-	TRBV7-9	once	TRBJ2-3	CASSSALNSVFSENTQYF	TGTGCCAGCAGCTCAGCCTTAAATAGCGTCTTCAGTGAAAATACGCAGTATTTT
-	TRBV7-8	-	TRBJ2-7	CASSLDATTTLWEQYF	TGTGCCAGCAGCTTAGACGCGACTACCACTTTATGGGAGCAGTACTTC
-	TRBV4-1	-	TRBJ2-1	CASSLQGSNEQFF	TGCGCCAGCAGCCTCCAGGGGTCCAATGAGCAGTTCTTC
-	TRBV27	once	TRBJ1-5	CASSSWGGNQPQHF	TGTGCCAGCAGTTCCTGGGGAGGCAATCAGCCCCAGCATTTT
TRBD2	TRBV10-3	-	TRBJ2-4	CAISEPGTSGGLAKNIQYF	TGTGCCATCAGTGAACCAGGGACTAGCGGGGGGCTAGCCAAAAACATTCAGTACTTC
-	TRBV7-2	-	TRBJ1-1	CASSLERANTEAFF	TGTGCCAGCAGCTTAGAGAGGGCGAACACTGAAGCTTTCTTT
-	TRBV5-8	-	TRBJ2-3	CASSLRQTQYF	TGTGCCAGCAGCTTGCGACAAACGCAGTATTTT
-	TRBV4-1	few	TRBJ1-6	CASSQGVDSYSPLHF	TGCGCCAGCAGCCAAGGGGTGGACAGCTATTCACCCCTCCACTTT
-	TRBV18	-	TRBJ2-1	CASSPISKTNNEQFF	TGTGCCAGCTCCCCAATAAGTAAGACTAACAATGAGCAGTTCTTC
-	TRBV28	-	TRBJ1-3	CASRPQGNSGNTIYF	TGTGCCAGCAGACCGCAGGGCAACTCTGGAAACACCATATATTTT
-	TRBV19	-	TRBJ1-6	CASSIGPGRDGSPLHF	TGTGCCAGTAGTATTGGCCCGGGTCGGGATGGATCACCCCTCCACTTT
TRBD1	TRBV4-1	-	TRBJ1-6	CASSQMRLGQGLKYSPLHF	TGCGCCAGCAGCCAAATGCGGTTGGGACAGGGGTTGAAGTATTCACCCCTCCACTTT
-	TRBV6-5	-	TRBJ1-5	CASSTQQVQPQHF	TGTGCCAGCAGTACACAACAGGTCCAGCCCCAGCATTTT
-	TRBV5-4	once	TRBJ2-1	CASSGKTSFEQFF	TGTGCCAGCAGCGGCAAGACTAGTTTTGAGCAGTTCTTC
TRBD2	TRBV29-1	-	TRBJ2-4	CSVAGRSGNIQYF	TGCAGCGTCGCCGGGAGGTCAGGGAACATTCAGTACTTC
-	TRBV5-1	-	TRBJ2-5	CASSLQTDSQETQYF	TGCGCCAGCAGCCTACAAACGGACAGCCAAGAGACCCAGTACTTC
TRBD1	TRBV2	-	TRBJ1-5	CASRADRARGNQPQHF	TGTGCCAGCAGAGCAGACAGGGCCCGGGGCAATCAGCCCCAGCATTTT
-	TRBV9	-	TRBJ2-7	CASSPLGGSYEQYF	TGTGCCAGCAGTCCCCTAGGGGGCTCCTACGAGCAGTACTTC
TRBD1	TRBV19	-	TRBJ2-7	CASSTWTGLPSEQYF	TGTGCCAGTAGTACGTGGACAGGGCTACCTTCCGAGCAGTACTTC
-	TRBV3-1/TRBV3-2	-	TRBJ2-7	CASRLASSVNEQYF	TGTGCCAGCAGACTAGCCTCGAGCGTGAATGAGCAGTACTTC
-	TRBV18	-	TRBJ2-3	CASSLVSSTDTQYF	TGTGCCAGCTCACTCGTTTCTAGCACAGATACGCAGTATTTT
TRBD1	TRBV5-1	-	TRBJ1-1	CASSSRTGGPTAVAFF	TGCGCCAGCAGCAGTAGGACAGGGGGCCCCACGGCTGTTGCTTTCTTT
-	TRBV2	once	TRBJ1-5	CASSERVSNQPQHF	TGTGCCAGCAGTGAGAGGGTCAGCAATCAGCCCCAGCATTTT
TRBD1	TRBV9	-	TRBJ2-2	CASSVGKGGITGELFF	TGTGCCAGCAGCGTAGGTAAAGGGGGCATCACCGGGGAGCTGTTTTTT
TRBD1	TRBV27	-	TRBJ1-2	CASSVGGNYGYTF	TGTGCCAGCAGTGTAGGGGGCAACTATGGCTACACCTTC